The clone carrying this TCR beta chain showed up just once. These data are taken from a study of OX40 agonist ivuxolimab in advanced cancers. The CDR3 consists of 16 residues. CDR1 and CDR2 (germline): SGDLS, YYNGEE. Trimming shortened V by 0 bases and J by 0 bases, and 11 bases separated the two germline ends. The method was immunoSEQ multiplex PCR; TCRdb's version includes in-frame clones alone and lacks a portion of them. The repertoire holds just under 85,000 clones, with about 80% as singletons. The TCR originated in an adult with an advanced solid tumor such as melanoma, head and neck, liver or kidney cancer. This specimen was CD4+ or CD8+ T cells sorted from blood, taken in a trial of the OX40 agonist ivuxolimab. The rearrangement links TRBV9 to TRBJ2-3, with D possibly TRBD1 on 6 matching bases. The DNA for the CDR3 is TGTGCCAGCAGCGTAGGAGTGGGGGCAAGCACAGATACGCAGTATTTT. It is translated as CASSVGVGASTDTQYF.